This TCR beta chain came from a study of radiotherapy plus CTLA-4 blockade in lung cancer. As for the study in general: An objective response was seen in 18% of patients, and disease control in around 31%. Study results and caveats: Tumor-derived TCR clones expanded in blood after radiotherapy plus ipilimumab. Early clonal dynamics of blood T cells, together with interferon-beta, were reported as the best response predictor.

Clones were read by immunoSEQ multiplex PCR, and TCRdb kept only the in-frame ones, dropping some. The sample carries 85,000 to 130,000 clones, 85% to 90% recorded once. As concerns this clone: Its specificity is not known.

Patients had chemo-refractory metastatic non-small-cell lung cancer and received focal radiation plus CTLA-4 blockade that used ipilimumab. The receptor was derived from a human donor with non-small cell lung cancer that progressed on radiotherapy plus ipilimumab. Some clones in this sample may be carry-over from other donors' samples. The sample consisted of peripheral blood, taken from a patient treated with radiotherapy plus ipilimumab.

The CDR3 bases are TGTGCCAGCGGATACCTCTCAGGGGCAGATACGCAGTATTTT. Amino acids: CASGYLSGADTQYF. The chain links TRBV5-6 to TRBJ2-3, with a weak D call TRBD1 (6 bases). Trimming removed 7 bases at V and 4 bases at J, with 16 bases between. This CDR3 is 14 amino acids long. Per germline, CDR1 SGHDT and CDR2 YYEEEE.